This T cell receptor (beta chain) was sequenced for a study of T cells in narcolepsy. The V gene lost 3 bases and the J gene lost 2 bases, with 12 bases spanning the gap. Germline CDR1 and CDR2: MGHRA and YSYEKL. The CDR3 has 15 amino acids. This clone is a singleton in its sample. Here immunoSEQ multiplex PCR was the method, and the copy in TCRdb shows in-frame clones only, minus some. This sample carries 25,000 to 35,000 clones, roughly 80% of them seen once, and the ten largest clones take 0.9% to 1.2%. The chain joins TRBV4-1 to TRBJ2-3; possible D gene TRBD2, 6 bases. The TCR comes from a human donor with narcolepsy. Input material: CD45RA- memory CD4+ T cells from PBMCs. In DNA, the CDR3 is TGCGCCAGCAGCCACGGGAGCGCCTACACAGATACGCAGTATTTT. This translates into CASSHGSAYTDTQYF.